These 10 T cell receptor beta chains came from one sample sequenced in a study of blood T cell repertoires in COVID-19 (dated by TCRdb to the early 2020s). Library generation was performed with the immunoSEQ multiplex PCR assay. Here the immuneACCESS table is served through TCRdb, limited to in-frame sequences with V and J called. Missing clones are a known gap in these copies; in checked studies unresolved V genes cover under half, and the rest lacks a known reason. The sample records roughly 180,000 clones, around 82% of which are singletons. The top ten hold approximately 1.1% of the sample. The sequenced material came from peripheral blood. The receptors come from a man between 60 and 75 years old who had recovered from COVID-19.

The chain is built from TRBV18 and TRBJ2-1; 9 nucleotides line up with TRBD1. V shed 3 bases, J shed 8 bases, and the junction held 11 bases outside the gene matches. Germline V gene data show CDR1 as KGHSH and CDR2 as LQKENI. CDR3 length equals 16 residues. CDR3: CASSPSREQGAYEQFF. The CDR3 nucleotides are TGTGCCAGCTCACCTAGCCGAGAACAGGGGGCCTATGAGCAGTTCTTC.

V usage is TRBV7-8 and J usage is TRBJ2-7; 12 nucleotides align to TRBD1. V shed 2 bases, J shed 6 bases, and the junction held 11 bases outside the gene matches. The CDR3 has 17 amino acids. Germline V lookup: CDR1 SGHVS, CDR2 FQNEAQ. The CDR3 sequence is CASSLYYFGTGGFEQYF. The CDR3 region has the DNA TGTGCCAGCAGCTTATACTACTTTGGGACAGGGGGCTTCGAGCAGTACTTC.

V usage is TRBV11-2 and J usage is TRBJ2-1; 7 nucleotides agree with TRBD1. The CDR3 extends over 13 amino acids. Looked up from germline, CDR1 is SGHAT and CDR2 is FQNNGV. J was trimmed by 3 bases and V by 8 bases; bases with no gene match: 4. The DNA of the CDR3 is TGTGCCAGCGTGGGGACAGACTACAATGAGCAGTTCTTC. This encodes CASVGTDYNEQFF.

This clone was observed a few times. The V gene is TRBV10-3, the J gene TRBJ1-5, with D unresolved. The V and J ends lost 6 bases and 0 bases respectively, with 9 bases between them. CDR1 and CDR2 (germline): ENHRY, SYGVKD. This CDR3 comprises 14 residues. The CDR3: CAIRAGNSNQPQHF. The CDR3 DNA follows: TGTGCCATCAGGGCAGGAAATAGCAATCAGCCCCAGCATTTT.

The chain is built from TRBV3-1 (or the pseudogene TRBV3-2) and TRBJ2-7; no definite D call. CDR3 length equals 15 residues. V was clipped by 1 base and J by 0 bases, with 10 bases between them. Germline assignment: CDR1 LGHDT and CDR2 YNNKEL (reference sequence). CDR3 DNA: TGTGCCAGCAGCCAAGCATTCGACAACTCCTACGAGCAGTACTTC. Encoded protein: CASSQAFDNSYEQYF.

The chain is built from TRBV9 and TRBJ2-3, with TRBD2 as a possible D gene (7 bases). The germline V gene encodes CDR1 SGDLS and CDR2 YYNGEE. The CDR3 sequence is 15 residues long. V was shortened by 0 bases and J by 6 bases, with 14 bases between the two germline ends. This chain's CDR3 is CASSVVGGGADTQYF. The CDR3 DNA reads as TGTGCCAGCAGCGTAGTGGGAGGGGGGGCCGATACGCAGTATTTT.

This clone was detected once. In nucleotides, the CDR3 is TGTGCCAGCAGCCAAGATTCCAGGGGCACCGGGGAGCTGTTTTTT. Protein product: CASSQDSRGTGELFF. The chain uses TRBV3-1 (or the pseudogene TRBV3-2) and TRBJ2-2, with a possible D match to TRBD1 (6 bases). This CDR3 contains 15 residues. From germline, CDR1 is LGHDT and CDR2 YNNKEL (reference sequence). V lost 0 bases to trimming and J lost 4 bases, with 9 bases between them.

This chain links TRBV7-9 with TRBJ1-6, with D possibly being TRBD1 (5 bases). Trimming stripped 4 bases from V and 9 bases from J, with 22 bases between. Germline CDR1 reads SEHNR; CDR2 reads FQNEAQ (reference sequence). The CDR3 loop spans 17 amino acids. The CDR3 DNA sequence: TGTGCCAGCAGCTCCCCTACCGGGGGTTCGCAGACTTCACCCCTCCACTTT. This gives the protein CASSSPTGGSQTSPLHF.

The chain carries TRBV11-2 and TRBJ2-1; 15 bases align to TRBD2. The CDR3 is 17 residues long. Per germline, CDR1 SGHAT and CDR2 FQNNGV. V dropped 5 bases and J dropped 8; count of bases not matched to a gene: 10. CDR3 protein: CASSSTLGLAGGDEQFF. CDR3 DNA sequence: TGTGCCAGCAGCAGTACCCTCGGACTAGCGGGGGGGGATGAGCAGTTCTTC. The full variable domain, with the rest looked up from reference TRBV11-2 and TRBJ2-1, is EAGVAQSPRYKIIEKRQSVAFWCNPISGHATLYWYQQILGQGPKLLIQFQNNGVVDDSQLPKDRFSAERLKGVDSTLKIQPAKLEDSAVYLCASSSTLGLAGGDEQFFGPGTRLTVL.

This clone was observed a single time. The chain recombines TRBV5-1 with TRBJ2-3; the match to TRBD2 covers 9 bases. J gave up 4 bases and V 0 bases, and 3 bases lay outside the gene matches. The CDR3 consists of 15 residues. CDR1 is SGHRS and CDR2 is YFSETQ in the germline V gene. The CDR3 region has the DNA TGCGCCAGCAGCTTGGGCGGGGGGGACCCAGATACGCAGTATTTT. It encodes CASSLGGGDPDTQYF.